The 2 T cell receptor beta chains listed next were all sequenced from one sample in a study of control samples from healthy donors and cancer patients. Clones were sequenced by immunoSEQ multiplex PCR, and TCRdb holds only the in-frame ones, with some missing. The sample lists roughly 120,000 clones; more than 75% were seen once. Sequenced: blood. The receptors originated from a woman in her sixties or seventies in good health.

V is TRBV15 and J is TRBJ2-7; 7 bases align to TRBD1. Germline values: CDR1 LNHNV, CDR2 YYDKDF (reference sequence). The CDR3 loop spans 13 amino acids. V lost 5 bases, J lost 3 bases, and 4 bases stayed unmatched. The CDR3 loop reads CATSRRDSYEQYF. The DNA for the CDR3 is TGTGCCACCAGCCGAAGGGACAGCTACGAGCAGTACTTC.

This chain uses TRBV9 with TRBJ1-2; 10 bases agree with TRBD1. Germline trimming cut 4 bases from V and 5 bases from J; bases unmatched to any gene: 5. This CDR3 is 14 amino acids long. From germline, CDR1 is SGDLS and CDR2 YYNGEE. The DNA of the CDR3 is TGTGCCAGCAGCAAGGGACAGGGGCGATATGGCTACACCTTC. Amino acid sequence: CASSKGQGRYGYTF.